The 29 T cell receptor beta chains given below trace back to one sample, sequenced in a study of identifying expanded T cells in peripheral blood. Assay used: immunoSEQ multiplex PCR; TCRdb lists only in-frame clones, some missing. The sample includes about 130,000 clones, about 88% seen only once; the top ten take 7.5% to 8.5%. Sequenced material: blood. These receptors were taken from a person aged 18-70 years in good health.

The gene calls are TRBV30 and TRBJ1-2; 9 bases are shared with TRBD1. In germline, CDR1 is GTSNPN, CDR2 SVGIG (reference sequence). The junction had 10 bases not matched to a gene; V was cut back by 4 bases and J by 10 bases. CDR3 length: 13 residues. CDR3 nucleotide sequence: TGTGCCTGGATCTTCTCCGGGACAGGGCTCTACACCTTC. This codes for CAWIFSGTGLYTF.

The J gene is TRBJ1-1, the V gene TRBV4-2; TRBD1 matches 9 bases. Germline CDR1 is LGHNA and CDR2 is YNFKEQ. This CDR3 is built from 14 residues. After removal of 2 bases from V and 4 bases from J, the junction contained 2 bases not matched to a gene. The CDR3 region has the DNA TGTGCCAGCAGCCAACCGGGACAGGGCACTGAAGCTTTCTTT. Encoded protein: CASSQPGQGTEAFF.

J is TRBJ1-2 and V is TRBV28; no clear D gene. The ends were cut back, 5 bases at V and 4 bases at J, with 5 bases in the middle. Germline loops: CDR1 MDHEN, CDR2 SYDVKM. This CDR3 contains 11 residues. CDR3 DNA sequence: TGTGCCAGCAGTCATAGCTATGGCTACACCTTC. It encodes CASSHSYGYTF.

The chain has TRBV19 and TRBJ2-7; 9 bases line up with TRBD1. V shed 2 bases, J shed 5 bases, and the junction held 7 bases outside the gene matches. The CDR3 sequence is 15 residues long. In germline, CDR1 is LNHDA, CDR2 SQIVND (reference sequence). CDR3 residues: CASSILGQGLDEQYF. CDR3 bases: TGTGCCAGTAGTATACTGGGACAGGGTCTCGACGAGCAGTACTTC.

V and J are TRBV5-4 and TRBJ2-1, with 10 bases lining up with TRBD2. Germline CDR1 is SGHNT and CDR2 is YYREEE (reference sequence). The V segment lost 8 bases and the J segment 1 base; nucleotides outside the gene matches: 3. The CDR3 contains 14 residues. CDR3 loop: CASLAGGSYNEQFF. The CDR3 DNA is TGTGCCAGTTTAGCGGGGGGATCCTACAATGAGCAGTTCTTC.

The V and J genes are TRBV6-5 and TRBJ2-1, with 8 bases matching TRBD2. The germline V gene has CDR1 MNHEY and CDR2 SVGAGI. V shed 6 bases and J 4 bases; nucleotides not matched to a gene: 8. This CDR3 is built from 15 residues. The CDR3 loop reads CASSSGLGGYNEQFF. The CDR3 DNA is TGTGCCAGCAGCTCGGGACTAGGGGGTTACAATGAGCAGTTCTTC.

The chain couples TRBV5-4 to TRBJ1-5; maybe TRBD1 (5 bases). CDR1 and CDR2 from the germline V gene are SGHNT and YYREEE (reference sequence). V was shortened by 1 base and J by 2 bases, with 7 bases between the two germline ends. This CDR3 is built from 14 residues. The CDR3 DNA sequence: TGTGCCAGCAGCTTGCTGGGGGGCAATCAGCCCCAGCATTTT. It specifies CASSLLGGNQPQHF.

The CDR3 loop reads CASSSPRSGMDTQYF. The CDR3 DNA reads TGTGCCAGCAGTTCTCCCCGAAGTGGAATGGATACGCAGTATTTT. This chain joins TRBV6-6 and TRBJ2-3; no clear D gene. CDR1 and CDR2 (germline): MNHNY, SVGAGI (reference sequence). V lost 4 bases to trimming and J lost 6 bases, with 17 bases between them. The CDR3 length is 15 residues.

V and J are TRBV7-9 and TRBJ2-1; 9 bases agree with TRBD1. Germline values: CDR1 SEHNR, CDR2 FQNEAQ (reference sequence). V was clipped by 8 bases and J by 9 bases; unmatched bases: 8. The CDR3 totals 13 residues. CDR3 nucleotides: TGTGCCAGCGGAGGGACAGGGCTAAGTGAGCAGTTCTTC. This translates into CASGGTGLSEQFF. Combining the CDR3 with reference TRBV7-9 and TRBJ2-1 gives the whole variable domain DTGVSQNPRHKITKRGQNVTFRCDPISEHNRLYWYRQTLGQGPEFLTYFQNEAQLEKSRLLSDRFSAERPKGSFSTLEIQRTEQGDSAMYLCASGGTGLSEQFFGPGTRLTVL.

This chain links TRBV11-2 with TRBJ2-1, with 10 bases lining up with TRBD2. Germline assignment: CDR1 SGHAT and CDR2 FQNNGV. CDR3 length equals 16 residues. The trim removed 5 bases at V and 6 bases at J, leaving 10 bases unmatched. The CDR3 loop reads CASSRGEGLASNEQFF. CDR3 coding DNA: TGTGCCAGCAGCCGCGGCGAGGGACTAGCGAGCAATGAGCAGTTCTTC.

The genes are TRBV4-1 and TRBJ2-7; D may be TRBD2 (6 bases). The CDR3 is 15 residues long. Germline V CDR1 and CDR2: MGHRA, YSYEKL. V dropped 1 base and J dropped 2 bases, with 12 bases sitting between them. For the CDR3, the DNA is TGCGCCAGCAGCCAAGCTCCCCTAGCGCCCTACGAGCAGTACTTC. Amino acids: CASSQAPLAPYEQYF.

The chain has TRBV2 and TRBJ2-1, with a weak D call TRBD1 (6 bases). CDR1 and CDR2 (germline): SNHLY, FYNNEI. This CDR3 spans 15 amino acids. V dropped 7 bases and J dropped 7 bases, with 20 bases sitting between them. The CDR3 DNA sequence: TGTGCCAGCACCGAACCAGGGGTCACGGAGAATGAGCAGTTCTTC. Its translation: CASTEPGVTENEQFF.

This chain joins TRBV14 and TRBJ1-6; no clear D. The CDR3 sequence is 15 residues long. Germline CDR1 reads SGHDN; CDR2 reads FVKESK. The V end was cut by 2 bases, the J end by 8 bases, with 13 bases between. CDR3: CASSQFSGLDSPLHF. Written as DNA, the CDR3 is TGTGCCAGCAGCCAATTTTCGGGGTTGGATTCACCCCTCCACTTT. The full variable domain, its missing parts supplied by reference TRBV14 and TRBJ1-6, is EAGVTQFPSHSVIEKGQTVTLRCDPISGHDNLYWYRRVMGKEIKFLLHFVKESKQDESGMPNNRFLAERTGGTYSTLKVQPAELEDSGVYFCASSQFSGLDSPLHFGNGTRLTVT.

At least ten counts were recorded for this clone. Here the CDR3 DNA reads TGCGCCAGCAGCTCCTCTCAGGACTGGGTCGAGCAGTACTTC. The encoded protein is CASSSSQDWVEQYF. This chain links TRBV5-1 with TRBJ2-7; D perhaps matches TRBD2 (5 bases). The CDR3 spans 14 residues. The V end was cut by 3 bases, the J end by 6 bases, with 16 bases between. Germline V gene data show CDR1 as SGHRS and CDR2 as YFSETQ.

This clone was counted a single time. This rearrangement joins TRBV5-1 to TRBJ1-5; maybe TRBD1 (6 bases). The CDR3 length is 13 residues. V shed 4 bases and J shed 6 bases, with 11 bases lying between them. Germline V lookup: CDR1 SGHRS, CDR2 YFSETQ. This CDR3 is CASSKTGSQPQHF. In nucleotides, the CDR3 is TGCGCCAGCAGCAAGACAGGAAGTCAGCCCCAGCATTTT.

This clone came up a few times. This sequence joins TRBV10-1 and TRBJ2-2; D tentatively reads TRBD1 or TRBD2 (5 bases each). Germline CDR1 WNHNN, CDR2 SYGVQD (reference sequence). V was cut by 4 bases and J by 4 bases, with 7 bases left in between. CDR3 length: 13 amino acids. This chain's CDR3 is CASSVGTTGELFF. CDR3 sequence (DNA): TGCGCCAGCAGTGTAGGGACCACCGGGGAGCTGTTTTTT.

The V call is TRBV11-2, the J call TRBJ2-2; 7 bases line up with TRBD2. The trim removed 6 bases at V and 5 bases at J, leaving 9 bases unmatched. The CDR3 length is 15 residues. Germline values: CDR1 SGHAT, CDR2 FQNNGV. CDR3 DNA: TGTGCCAGCAGAACCCCGGGACTACCAACCGGGGAGCTGTTTTTT. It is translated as CASRTPGLPTGELFF.

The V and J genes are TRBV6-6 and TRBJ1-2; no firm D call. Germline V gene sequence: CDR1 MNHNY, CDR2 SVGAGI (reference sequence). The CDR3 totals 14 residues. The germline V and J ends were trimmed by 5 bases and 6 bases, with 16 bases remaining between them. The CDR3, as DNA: TGTGCCAGCAGTGTGGTTGGCCGGCGGAATGGCTACACCTTC. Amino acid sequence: CASSVVGRRNGYTF.

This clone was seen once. The CDR3 coding sequence is TGCGCCAGCAGGGGACAGGGGGTCACTGAAGCTTTCTTT. Protein product: CASRGQGVTEAFF. This sequence joins TRBV5-1 and TRBJ1-1; 11 bases align to TRBD1. CDR3 size: 13 residues. Germline V gene lookup returns CDR1 SGHRS and CDR2 YFSETQ. Losses at the gene ends were 5 bases for V and 4 bases for J; bases not matched to a gene: 1.

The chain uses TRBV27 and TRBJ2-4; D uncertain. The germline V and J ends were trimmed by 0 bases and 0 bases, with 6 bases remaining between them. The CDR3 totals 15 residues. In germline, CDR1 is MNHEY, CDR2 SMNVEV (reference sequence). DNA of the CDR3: TGTGCCAGCAGTTTATCGAAAGTAGCCAAAAACATTCAGTACTTC. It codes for CASSLSKVAKNIQYF.

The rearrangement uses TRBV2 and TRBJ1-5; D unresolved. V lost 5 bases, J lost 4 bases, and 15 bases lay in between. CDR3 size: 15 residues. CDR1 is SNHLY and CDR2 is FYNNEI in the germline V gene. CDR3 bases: TGTGCCAGCAGTATTATGTCGCGGCAGAATCAGCCCCAGCATTTT. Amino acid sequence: CASSIMSRQNQPQHF. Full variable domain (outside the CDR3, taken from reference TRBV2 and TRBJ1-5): EPEVTQTPSHQVTQMGQEVILRCVPISNHLYFYWYRQILGQKVEFLVSFYNNEISEKSEIFDDQFSVERPDGSNFTLKIRSTKLEDSAMYFCASSIMSRQNQPQHFGDGTRLSIL.

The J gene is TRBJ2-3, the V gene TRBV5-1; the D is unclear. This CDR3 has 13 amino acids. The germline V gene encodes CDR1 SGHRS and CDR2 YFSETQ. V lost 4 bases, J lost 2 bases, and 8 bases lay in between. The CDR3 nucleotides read TGCGCCAGCAGCCCTGCGACCACAGATACGCAGTATTTT. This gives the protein CASSPATTDTQYF.

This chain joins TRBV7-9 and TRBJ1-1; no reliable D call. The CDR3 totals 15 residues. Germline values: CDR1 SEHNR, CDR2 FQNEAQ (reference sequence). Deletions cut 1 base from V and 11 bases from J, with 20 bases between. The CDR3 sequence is CASSLGGSGFNHAFF. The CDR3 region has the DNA TGTGCCAGCAGCTTAGGAGGTAGCGGTTTCAATCATGCTTTCTTT.

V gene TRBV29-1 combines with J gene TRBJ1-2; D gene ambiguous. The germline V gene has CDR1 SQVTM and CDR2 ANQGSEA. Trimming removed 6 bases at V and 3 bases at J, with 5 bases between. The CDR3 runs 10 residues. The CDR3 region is CSVLDYGYTF. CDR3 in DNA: TGCAGCGTGCTCGACTATGGCTACACCTTC.

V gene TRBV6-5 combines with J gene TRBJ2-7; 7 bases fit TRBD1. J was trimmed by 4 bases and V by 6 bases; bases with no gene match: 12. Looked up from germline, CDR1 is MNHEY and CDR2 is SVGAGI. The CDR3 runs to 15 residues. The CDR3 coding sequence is TGTGCCAGCAGGTCCACCCCAGGGGGTAGGTACGAGCAGTACTTC. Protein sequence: CASRSTPGGRYEQYF.

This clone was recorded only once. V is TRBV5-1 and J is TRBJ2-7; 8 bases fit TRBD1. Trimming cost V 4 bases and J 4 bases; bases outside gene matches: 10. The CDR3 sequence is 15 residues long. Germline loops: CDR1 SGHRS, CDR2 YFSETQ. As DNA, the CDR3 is TGCGCCAGCAGCCCCCTCGGACAGGGAGGATACGAGCAGTACTTC. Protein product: CASSPLGQGGYEQYF.

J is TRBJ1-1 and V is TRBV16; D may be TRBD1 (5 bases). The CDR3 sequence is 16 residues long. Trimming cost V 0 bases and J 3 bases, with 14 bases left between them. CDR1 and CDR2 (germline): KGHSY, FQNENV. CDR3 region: CASSQSLRGTDTEAFF. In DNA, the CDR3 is TGTGCCAGCAGCCAATCCTTAAGGGGAACGGACACTGAAGCTTTCTTT.

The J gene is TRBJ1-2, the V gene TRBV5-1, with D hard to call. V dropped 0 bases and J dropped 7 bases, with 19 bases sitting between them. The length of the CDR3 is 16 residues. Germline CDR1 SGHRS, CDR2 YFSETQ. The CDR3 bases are TGCGCCAGCAGCTTGGCTTACGCGGGCGTGGTGGGTGGCTACACCTTC. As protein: CASSLAYAGVVGGYTF.

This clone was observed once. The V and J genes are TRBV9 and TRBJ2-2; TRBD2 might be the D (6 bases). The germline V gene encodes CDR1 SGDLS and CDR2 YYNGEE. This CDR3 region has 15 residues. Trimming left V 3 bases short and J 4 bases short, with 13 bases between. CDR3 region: CASSAGGPATGELFF. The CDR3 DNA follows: TGTGCCAGCAGCGCCGGGGGTCCAGCCACCGGGGAGCTGTTTTTT.